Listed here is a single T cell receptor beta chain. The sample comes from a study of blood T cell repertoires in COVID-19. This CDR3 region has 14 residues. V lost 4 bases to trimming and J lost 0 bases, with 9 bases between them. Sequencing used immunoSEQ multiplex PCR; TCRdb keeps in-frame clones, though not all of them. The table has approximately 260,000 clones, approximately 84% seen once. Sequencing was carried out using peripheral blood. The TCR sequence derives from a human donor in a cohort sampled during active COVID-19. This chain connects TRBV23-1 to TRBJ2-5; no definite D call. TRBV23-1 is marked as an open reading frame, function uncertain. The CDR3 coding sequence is TGCGCCAGCAGTCCTCCGGAGTACCAAGAGACCCAGTACTTC. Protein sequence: CASSPPEYQETQYF.